This entry is about one T cell receptor (beta chain). This clonotype was recorded many times. There is no known antigen for this receptor. Base qualities are not at hand, and no much larger clone is one base apart. This sample stems from a study of human T cells and chemical hapten exposure (dated by TCRdb to the early 2020s). General notes on the study: For sensitization, 2% DPC in acetone was applied to a 2 cm by 2 cm area of upper inner arm skin. Throughout the study period of about 23 weeks, patients also received therapeutic DPC doses to the scalp every week. Patch testing was performed on the upper back with Finn chambers containing 0.01% DPC, and the patch tests were scored after 6 days according to International Contact Dermatitis Research Group standards. Alopecia areata with under or over 50% scalp involvement, alopecia totalis and alopecia universalis were represented in the patient cohort, which was mostly female. Libraries were pooled for sequencing, and variation in per-sample TCR yields was attributed mainly to small differences in library volumes within the pool. In alopecia patients, the study followed how the peripheral blood TCR repertoire changed in vivo over primary and secondary sensitization to diphenylcyclopropenone (DPC), a hapten. Blood samples were taken from patients before sensitization (week 0) and at 2, 6 and about 24 weeks after DPC sensitization. Blood for TCR sequencing was provided by twenty-nine alopecia patients at one to four time points (pre-sensitization, 2, 6 and 24 weeks).

Broad study findings and their caveats: A positive correlation was found between the number of PT1 expanded TCRs and patch test score, with significance reached at thresholds 8, 16 and 32 but not 4. All patients had alopecia, a presumed autoimmune disease, so their immune response might differ from that of healthy individuals. Compared with pre-sensitization or healthy control sets, expanded TCRs formed significantly more large CDR3 similarity clusters, which is consistent with antigen-driven responses. The number of TCRs above 1 in 1000 frequency did not change with DPC sensitization; there was no evidence of global repertoire structure alterations. Repeated subsampling changed both the strength of the expansion versus patch-test correlation and the threshold at which the correlation became significant.

Libraries came from RACE. The instrument was a NextSeq 500. During library preparation, unique molecular identifiers were attached to individual cDNA molecules so that TCRs could be counted quantitatively and reproducibly. Both TCR alpha and TCR beta chains were sequenced from each blood RNA sample. The study's processing was this. The median number of TCRs per sample was 95,638, ranging from about 20,000 to 700,000. V, J and CDR3 annotation of the TCR reads was performed with the Decombinator software suite. For PS versus PT1 abundance plots, all samples were subsampled to the same number of TCRs (28,000). Expanded TCRs were defined as absent before sensitization and observed at least eight times at the 2-week time point. Using fastp trimming at Q25 and MiXCR clonotype assembly, TCRdb reanalyzed the public sequencing data and kept in-frame beta chains. Each record represents a unique CDR3 protein, reported with the most common genes and DNA among its rows. These V and J calls derive from TCRdb rather than the authors' analysis. The sample yields around 260,000 distinct CDR3 sequences; roughly 8.9% were counted once. The biggest ten clones account for 2% to 2.5% of the sample.

Read against the paper, the sample's time point label means: pre-sensitization, week 0. The sample's treatment or condition, from its label and the paper: therapeutic diphenylcyclopropenone sensitization with weekly scalp DPC. Blood at each patch-test visit was drawn before the patch test was applied. Patients were eligible if aged 18 to 70, diagnosed with alopecia and judged suitable for DPC therapy, and pregnant patients were excluded. Total RNA was extracted from unfractionated whole blood collected in Tempus Blood RNA tubes. The cysteine opens and the phenylalanine closes a CDR3 of 14 amino acids. Of the read, only the CDR3 DNA is kept; its 42 bases are in frame from base 1. V is pared back by 4 bases and J by 0 bases, with 11 bases lying between the germline termini. The germline V gene encodes CDR1 SGHRS and CDR2 YFSETQ.

This clonotype was sampled from a woman in her thirties or forties with alopecia areata. Some clones in this sample may be carry-over from other donors' samples. This specimen consisted of whole blood, obtained in connection with sensitization to the hapten diphenylcyclopropenone (DPC). The receptor chain draws on TRBV5-1 and TRBJ2-7, with a tentative D gene TRBD2 over 5 matching bases. Here is the DNA: TGCGCCAGCAGCGTAGGACGGGGCTCCTACGAGCAGTACTTC. This is translated as CASSVGRGSYEQYF.